The sequence of this T cell receptor (beta chain) was determined in a study of cytomegalovirus exposure and HLA in healthy donors. V was shortened by 0 bases and J by 8 bases, with 10 bases between the two germline ends. CDR1 and CDR2 (germline): SGHTA, FQGNSA. This CDR3 is 14 amino acids long. Data came from immunoSEQ multiplex PCR; TCRdb stores just in-frame clones and leaves some out. This sample has 55,000 to 85,000 clones, with 94% found just once. The sequence was collected from a young woman in good health and CMV-seronegative. The gene calls are TRBV7-2 and TRBJ1-4, with D possibly being TRBD1 (5 bases). The specimen was PBMCs. CDR3 protein: CASSLAGGGEKLFF. CDR3 nucleotides: TGTGCCAGCAGCTTAGCGGGGGGGGGAGAAAAACTGTTTTTT.